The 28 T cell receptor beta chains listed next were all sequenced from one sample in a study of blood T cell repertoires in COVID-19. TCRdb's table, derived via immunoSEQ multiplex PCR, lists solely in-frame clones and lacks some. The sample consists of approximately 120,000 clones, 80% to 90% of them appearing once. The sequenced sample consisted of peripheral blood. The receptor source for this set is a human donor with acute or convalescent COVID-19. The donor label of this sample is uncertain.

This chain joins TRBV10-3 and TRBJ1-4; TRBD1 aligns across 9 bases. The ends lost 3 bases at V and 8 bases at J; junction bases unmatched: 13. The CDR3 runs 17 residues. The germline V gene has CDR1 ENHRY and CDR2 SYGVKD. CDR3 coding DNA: TGTGCCATCAGTGACTCCGGGACAGGGTTTGCGGAGGAAAAACTGTTTTTT. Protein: CAISDSGTGFAEEKLFF.

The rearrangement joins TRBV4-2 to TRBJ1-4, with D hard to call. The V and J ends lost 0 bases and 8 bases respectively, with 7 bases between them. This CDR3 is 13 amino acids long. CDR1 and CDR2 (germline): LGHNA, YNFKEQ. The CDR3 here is CASSQDRLEKLFF. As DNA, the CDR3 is TGTGCCAGCAGCCAAGACAGGCTAGAAAAACTGTTTTTT.

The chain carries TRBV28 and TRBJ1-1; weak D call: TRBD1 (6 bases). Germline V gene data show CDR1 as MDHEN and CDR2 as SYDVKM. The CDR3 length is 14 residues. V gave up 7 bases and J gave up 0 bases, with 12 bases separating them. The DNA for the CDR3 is TGTGCCAGCACCCAACAGGGATTGAACACTGAAGCTTTCTTT. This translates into CASTQQGLNTEAFF.

The CDR3 here is CASSWQSNEKLFF. CDR3 nucleotides: TGTGCCAGCAGCTGGCAGTCTAATGAAAAACTGTTTTTT. The chain carries TRBV5-6 and TRBJ1-4; no definite D call. The V gene's germline CDR1 is SGHDT and CDR2 YYEEEE. V shed 3 bases and J shed 3 bases, with 6 bases lying between them. The CDR3 runs to 13 residues.

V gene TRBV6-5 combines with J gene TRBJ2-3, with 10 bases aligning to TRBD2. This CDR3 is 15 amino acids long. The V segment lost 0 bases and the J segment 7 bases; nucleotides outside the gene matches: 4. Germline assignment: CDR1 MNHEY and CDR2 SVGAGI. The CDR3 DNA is TGTGCCAGCAGTTACTCGATAGCGGGGGGTTATACGCAGTATTTT. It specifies CASSYSIAGGYTQYF.

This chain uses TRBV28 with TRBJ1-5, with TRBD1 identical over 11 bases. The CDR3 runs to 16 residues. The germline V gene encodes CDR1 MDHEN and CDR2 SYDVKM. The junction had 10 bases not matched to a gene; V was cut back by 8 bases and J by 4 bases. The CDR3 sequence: CASWDRGIGFNQPQHF. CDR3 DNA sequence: TGTGCCAGCTGGGACAGGGGGATAGGGTTTAATCAGCCCCAGCATTTT.

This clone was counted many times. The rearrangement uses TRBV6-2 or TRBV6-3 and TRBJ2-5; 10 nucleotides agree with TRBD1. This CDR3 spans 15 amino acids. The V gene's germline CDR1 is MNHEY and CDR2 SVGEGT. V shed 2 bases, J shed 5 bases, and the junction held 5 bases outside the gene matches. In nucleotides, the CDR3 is TGTGCCAGCAGTTACACCGGGACAGGGGTGGAGACCCAGTACTTC. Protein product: CASSYTGTGVETQYF.

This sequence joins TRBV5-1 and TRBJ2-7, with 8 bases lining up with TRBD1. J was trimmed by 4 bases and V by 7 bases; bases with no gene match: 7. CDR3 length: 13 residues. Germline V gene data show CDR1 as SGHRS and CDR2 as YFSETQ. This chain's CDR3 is CASATGTGYEQYF. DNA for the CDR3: TGCGCCAGCGCTACTGGGACAGGTTACGAGCAGTACTTC. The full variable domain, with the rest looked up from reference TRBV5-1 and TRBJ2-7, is KAGVTQTPRYLIKTRGQQVTLSCSPISGHRSVSWYQQTPGQGLQFLFEYFSETQRNKGNFPGRFSGRQFSNSRSEMNVSTLELGDSALYLCASATGTGYEQYFGPGTRLTVT.

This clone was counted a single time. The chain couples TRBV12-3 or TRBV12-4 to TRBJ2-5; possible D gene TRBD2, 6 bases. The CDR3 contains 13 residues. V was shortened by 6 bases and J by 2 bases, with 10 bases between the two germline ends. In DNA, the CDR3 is TGTGCCAGCAGGGGACTGCTGCAAGAGACCCAGTACTTC. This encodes CASRGLLQETQYF.

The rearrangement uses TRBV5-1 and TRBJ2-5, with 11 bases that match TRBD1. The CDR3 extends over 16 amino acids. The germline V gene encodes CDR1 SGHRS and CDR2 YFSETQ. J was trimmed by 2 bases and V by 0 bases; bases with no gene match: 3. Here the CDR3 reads CASSLVGTGGQETQYF. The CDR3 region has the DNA TGCGCCAGCAGCTTGGTTGGGACAGGGGGACAAGAGACCCAGTACTTC.

CDR3 protein: CARGTGPTDTQYF. DNA of the CDR3: TGTGCCAGGGGGACAGGGCCCACAGATACGCAGTATTTT. V gene TRBV9 combines with J gene TRBJ2-3; TRBD1 matches 9 bases. Germline CDR1 reads SGDLS; CDR2 reads YYNGEE. The junction had 3 bases not matched to a gene; V was cut back by 8 bases and J by 2 bases. The CDR3 length is 13 residues.

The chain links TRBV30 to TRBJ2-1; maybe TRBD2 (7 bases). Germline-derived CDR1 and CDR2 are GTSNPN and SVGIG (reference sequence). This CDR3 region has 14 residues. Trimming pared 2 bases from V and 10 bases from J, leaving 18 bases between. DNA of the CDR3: TGTGCCTGGAGTATGGCGGGGGCCCACGGGGAGCAGTTCTTC. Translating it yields CAWSMAGAHGEQFF.

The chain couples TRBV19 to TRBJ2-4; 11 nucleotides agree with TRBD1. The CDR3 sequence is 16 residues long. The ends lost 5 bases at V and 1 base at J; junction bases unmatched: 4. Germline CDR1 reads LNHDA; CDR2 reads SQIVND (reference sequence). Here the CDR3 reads CASSYRDRGAKNIQYF. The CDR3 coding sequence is TGTGCCAGTAGTTACCGGGACAGGGGGGCCAAAAACATTCAGTACTTC.

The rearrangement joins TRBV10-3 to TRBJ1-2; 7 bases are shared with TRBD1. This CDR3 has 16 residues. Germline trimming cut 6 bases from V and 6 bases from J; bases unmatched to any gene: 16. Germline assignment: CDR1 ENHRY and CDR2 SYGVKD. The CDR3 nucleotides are TGTGCCATCAGCACCGGGACAGAACCTACCACGGATGGCTACACCTTC. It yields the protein CAISTGTEPTTDGYTF.

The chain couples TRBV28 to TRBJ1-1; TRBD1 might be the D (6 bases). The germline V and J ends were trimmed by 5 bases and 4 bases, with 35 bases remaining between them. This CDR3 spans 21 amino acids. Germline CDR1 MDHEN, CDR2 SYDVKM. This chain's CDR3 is CASSPRGLANRDKMGSTEAFF. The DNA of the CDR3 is TGTGCCAGCAGTCCTCGGGGCTTAGCAAACCGGGACAAAATGGGGAGCACTGAAGCTTTCTTT.

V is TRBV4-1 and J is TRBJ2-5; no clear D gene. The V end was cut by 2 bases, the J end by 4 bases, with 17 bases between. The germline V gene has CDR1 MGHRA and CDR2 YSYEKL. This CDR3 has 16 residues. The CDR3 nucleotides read TGCGCCAGCAGCCAATCCCTTTCACATCAACGAGAGACCCAGTACTTC. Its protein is CASSQSLSHQRETQYF.

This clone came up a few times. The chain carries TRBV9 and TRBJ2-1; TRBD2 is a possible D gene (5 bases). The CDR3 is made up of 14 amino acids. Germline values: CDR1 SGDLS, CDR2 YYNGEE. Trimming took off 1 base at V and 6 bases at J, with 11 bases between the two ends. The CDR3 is CASSVYRDSNEQFF. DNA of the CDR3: TGTGCCAGCAGCGTATACCGGGATAGCAATGAGCAGTTCTTC.

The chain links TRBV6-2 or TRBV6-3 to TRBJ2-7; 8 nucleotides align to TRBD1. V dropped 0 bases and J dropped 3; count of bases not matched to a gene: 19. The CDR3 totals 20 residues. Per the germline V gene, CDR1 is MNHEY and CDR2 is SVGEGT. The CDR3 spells CASSYSTGDRTWAPNYEQYF. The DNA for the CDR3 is TGTGCCAGCAGTTACTCGACGGGGGACAGGACGTGGGCCCCCAACTACGAGCAGTACTTC.

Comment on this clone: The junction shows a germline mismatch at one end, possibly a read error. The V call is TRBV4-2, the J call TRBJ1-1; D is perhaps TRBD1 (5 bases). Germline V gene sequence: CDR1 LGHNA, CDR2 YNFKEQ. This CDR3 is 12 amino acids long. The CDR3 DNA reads TGTGCCAGCAGCGAAGATGGGGGGAGGGCTTTCTTT. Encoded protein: CASSEDGGRAFF.

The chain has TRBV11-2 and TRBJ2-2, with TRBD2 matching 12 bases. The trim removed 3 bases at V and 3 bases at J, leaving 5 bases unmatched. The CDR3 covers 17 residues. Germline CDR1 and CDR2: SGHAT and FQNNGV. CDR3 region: CASSLTSGSRYTGELFF. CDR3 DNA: TGTGCCAGCAGCTTGACTAGCGGGAGTAGGTACACCGGGGAGCTGTTTTTT. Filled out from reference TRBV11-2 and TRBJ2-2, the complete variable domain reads EAGVAQSPRYKIIEKRQSVAFWCNPISGHATLYWYQQILGQGPKLLIQFQNNGVVDDSQLPKDRFSAERLKGVDSTLKIQPAKLEDSAVYLCASSLTSGSRYTGELFFGEGSRLTVL.

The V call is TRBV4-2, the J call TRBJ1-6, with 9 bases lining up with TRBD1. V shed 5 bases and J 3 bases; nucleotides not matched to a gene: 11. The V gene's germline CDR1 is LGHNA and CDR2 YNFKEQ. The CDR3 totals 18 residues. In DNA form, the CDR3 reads TGTGCCAGCAGCAGCTTACAGGGGGCATTTGTCTATAATTCACCCCTCCACTTT. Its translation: CASSSLQGAFVYNSPLHF.

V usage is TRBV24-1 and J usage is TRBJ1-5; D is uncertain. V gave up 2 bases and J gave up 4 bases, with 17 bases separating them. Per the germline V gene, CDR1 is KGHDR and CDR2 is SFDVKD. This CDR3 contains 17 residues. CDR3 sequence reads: CATSDSGFRGGNQPQHF. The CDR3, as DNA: TGTGCCACCAGTGATTCGGGCTTCCGCGGCGGGAATCAGCCCCAGCATTTT.

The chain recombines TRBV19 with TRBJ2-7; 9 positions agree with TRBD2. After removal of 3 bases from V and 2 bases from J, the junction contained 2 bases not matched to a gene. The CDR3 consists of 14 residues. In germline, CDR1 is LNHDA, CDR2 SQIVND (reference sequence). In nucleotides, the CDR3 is TGTGCCAGTAGTATCGGCGGGGGGGCCTACGAGCAGTACTTC. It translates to CASSIGGGAYEQYF.

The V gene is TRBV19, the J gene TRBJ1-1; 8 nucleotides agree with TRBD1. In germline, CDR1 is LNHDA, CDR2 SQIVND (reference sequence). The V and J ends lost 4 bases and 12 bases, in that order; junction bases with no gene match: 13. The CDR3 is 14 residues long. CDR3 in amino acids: CASSNLNAQGATFF. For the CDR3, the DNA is TGTGCCAGTAGTAACCTAAATGCCCAGGGGGCGACTTTCTTT.

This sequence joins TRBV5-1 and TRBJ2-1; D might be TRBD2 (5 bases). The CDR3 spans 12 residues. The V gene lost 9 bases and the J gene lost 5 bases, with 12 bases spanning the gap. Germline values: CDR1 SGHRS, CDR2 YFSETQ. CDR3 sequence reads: CATRTRDNEQFF. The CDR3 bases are TGCGCCACCCGAACTAGGGACAATGAGCAGTTCTTC.

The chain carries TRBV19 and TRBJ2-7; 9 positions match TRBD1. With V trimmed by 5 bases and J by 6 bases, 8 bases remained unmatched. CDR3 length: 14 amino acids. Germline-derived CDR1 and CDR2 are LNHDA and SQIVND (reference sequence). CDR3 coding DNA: TGTGCCAGTAGTTCTCCGGGACAGGGTGTCGAGCAGTACTTC. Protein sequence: CASSSPGQGVEQYF.

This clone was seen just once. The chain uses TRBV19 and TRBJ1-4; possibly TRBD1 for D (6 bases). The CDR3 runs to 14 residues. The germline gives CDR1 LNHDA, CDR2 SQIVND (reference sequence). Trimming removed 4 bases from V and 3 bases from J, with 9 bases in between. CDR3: CASSSWTANEKLFF. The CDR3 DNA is TGTGCCAGTAGTAGCTGGACAGCTAATGAAAAACTGTTTTTT.

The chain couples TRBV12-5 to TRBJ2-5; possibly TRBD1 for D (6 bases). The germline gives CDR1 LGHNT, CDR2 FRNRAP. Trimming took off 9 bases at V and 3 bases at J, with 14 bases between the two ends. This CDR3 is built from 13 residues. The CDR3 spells CASNRDTEETQYF. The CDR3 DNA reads TGTGCTAGCAACCGGGACACGGAAGAGACCCAGTACTTC.